This TCR beta chain derives from a study of T cells in Graves' hyperthyroidism and ophthalmopathy. For ophthalmopathy patients, the Clinical Activity Score was at least 3 and the NOSPECS grade at least 4; duration was under 3 months. PBMCs stemmed from around 9.3 ml fresh peripheral blood. Study outcomes and limitations: Stable hyperthyroidism and ophthalmopathy were separated using 13 V-J signatures.

Trimming took 3 bases from V and 11 from J, leaving 11 bases between them. The CDR3 is 12 residues long. Per the germline V gene, CDR1 is MDHEN and CDR2 is SYDVKM. Concerning this clonotype itself: What it recognizes is unknown.

RNA transcripts served as the template for amplifying TCR beta CDR3 regions. The HTBI primer set drove a first-round RT-PCR of the TCR CDR3. TCRdb re-analysed the multiplex PCR reads in MiXCR, keeping a single row per CDR3 protein. The sample includes hundreds of thousands of distinct CDR3 sequences, roughly 13% of them seen just once. The rearrangement links TRBV28 to TRBJ1-3; the D gene is possibly TRBD1 (5 bases). The sequenced sample consisted of blood. The TCR sequence derives from a man aged 50 to 59 with Graves' ophthalmopathy. Written as DNA, the CDR3 is TGTGCCAGCAGTTTCTCCAGGGTCGCCATATATTTT. This sequence encodes CASSFSRVAIYF.